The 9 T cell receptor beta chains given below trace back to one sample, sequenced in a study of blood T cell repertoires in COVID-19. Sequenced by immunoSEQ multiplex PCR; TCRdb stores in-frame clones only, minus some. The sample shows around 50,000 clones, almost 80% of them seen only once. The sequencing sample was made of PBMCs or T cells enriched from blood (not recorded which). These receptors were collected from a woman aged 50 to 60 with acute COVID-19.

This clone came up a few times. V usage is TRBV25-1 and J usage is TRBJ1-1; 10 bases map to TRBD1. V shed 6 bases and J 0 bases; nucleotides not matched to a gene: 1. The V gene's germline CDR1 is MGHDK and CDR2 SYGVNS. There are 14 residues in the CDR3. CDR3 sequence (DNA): TGTGCCAGCAGGGGGACAGGGGTGAACACTGAAGCTTTCTTT. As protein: CASRGTGVNTEAFF.

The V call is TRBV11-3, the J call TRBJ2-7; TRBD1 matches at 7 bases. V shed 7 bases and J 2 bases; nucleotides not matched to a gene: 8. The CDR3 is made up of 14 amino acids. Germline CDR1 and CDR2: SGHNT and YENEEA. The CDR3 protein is CASKKGTEPYEQYF. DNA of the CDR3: TGTGCCAGCAAAAAGGGGACAGAGCCCTACGAGCAGTACTTC.

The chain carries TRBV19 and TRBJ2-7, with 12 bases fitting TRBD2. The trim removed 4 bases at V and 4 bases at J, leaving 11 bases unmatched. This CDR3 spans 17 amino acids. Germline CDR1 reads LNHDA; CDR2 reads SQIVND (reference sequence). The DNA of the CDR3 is TGTGCCAGTAGTACGAGGGGGACTAGCGGGTATGTATACGAGCAGTACTTC. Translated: CASSTRGTSGYVYEQYF.

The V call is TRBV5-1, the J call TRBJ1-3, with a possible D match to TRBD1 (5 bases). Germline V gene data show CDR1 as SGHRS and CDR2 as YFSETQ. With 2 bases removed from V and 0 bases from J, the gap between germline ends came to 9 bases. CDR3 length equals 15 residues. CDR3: CASSFAGYSGNTIYF. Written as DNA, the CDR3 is TGCGCCAGCAGCTTTGCAGGGTACTCTGGAAACACCATATATTTT. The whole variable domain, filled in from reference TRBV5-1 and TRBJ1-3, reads KAGVTQTPRYLIKTRGQQVTLSCSPISGHRSVSWYQQTPGQGLQFLFEYFSETQRNKGNFPGRFSGRQFSNSRSEMNVSTLELGDSALYLCASSFAGYSGNTIYFGEGSWLTVV.

The CDR3 coding sequence is TGTGCCAGCAGCCCCCGGTCAGGGATTTCACCCCTCCACTTT. Its translation: CASSPRSGISPLHF. This rearrangement joins TRBV14 to TRBJ1-6, with D perhaps TRBD1 (5 bases). V was shortened by 4 bases and J by 9 bases, with 13 bases between the two germline ends. From germline, CDR1 is SGHDN and CDR2 FVKESK. There are 14 residues in the CDR3. The entire variable domain, with the rest obtained from reference TRBV14 and TRBJ1-6, is as follows: EAGVTQFPSHSVIEKGQTVTLRCDPISGHDNLYWYRRVMGKEIKFLLHFVKESKQDESGMPNNRFLAERTGGTYSTLKVQPAELEDSGVYFCASSPRSGISPLHFGNGTRLTVT.

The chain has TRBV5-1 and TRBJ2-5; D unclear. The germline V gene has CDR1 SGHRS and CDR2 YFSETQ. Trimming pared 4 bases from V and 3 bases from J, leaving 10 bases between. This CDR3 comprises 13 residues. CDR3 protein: CASSAHSKETQYF. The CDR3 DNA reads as TGCGCCAGCAGCGCGCACTCGAAAGAGACCCAGTACTTC.

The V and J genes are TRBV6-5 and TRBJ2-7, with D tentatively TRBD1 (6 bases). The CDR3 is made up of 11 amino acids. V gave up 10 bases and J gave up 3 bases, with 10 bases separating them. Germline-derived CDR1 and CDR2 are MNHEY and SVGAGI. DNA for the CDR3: TGTGCCACTCTACAGGGCTACGAGCAGTACTTC. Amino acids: CATLQGYEQYF.

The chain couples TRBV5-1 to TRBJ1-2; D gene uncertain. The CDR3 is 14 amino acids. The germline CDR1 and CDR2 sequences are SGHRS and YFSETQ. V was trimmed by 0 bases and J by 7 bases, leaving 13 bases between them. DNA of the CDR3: TGCGCCAGCAGCTTGGGCGGGAATCTAGGTGGCTACACCTTC. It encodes CASSLGGNLGGYTF. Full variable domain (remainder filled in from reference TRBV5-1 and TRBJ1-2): KAGVTQTPRYLIKTRGQQVTLSCSPISGHRSVSWYQQTPGQGLQFLFEYFSETQRNKGNFPGRFSGRQFSNSRSEMNVSTLELGDSALYLCASSLGGNLGGYTFGSGTRLTVV.

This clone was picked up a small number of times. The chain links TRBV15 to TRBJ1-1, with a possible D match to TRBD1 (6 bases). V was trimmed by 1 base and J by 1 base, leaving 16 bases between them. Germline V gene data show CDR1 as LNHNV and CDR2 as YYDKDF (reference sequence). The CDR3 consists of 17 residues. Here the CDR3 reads CATSRVGASPQNTEAFF. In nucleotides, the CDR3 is TGTGCCACCAGCAGAGTGGGGGCAAGCCCCCAGAACACTGAAGCTTTCTTT.